The following is a T cell receptor beta chain sequence with its context. Its antigen remains unknown. Measured with immunoSEQ multiplex PCR; TCRdb has only the in-frame clones, and not every one. The profile shows about 27,000 clones, around 86% of them singletons. This sample is part of a study of T cells in narcolepsy. General observations from the study: Blood of same and different patients, but not healthy controls, reportedly held recurring autoreactive clonotypes.

This CDR3 has 12 amino acids. V dropped 2 bases and J dropped 0 bases, with 1 base sitting between them. Germline loops: CDR1 MNHNS, CDR2 SASEGT. V gene TRBV6-1 combines with J gene TRBJ1-1; no reliable D call. The TCR sequence derives from a human donor with narcolepsy. Specimen: CD45RA- memory CD4+ T cells from PBMCs. CDR3 sequence (DNA): TGTGCCAGCAGTGAACTGAACACTGAAGCTTTCTTT. This sequence encodes CASSELNTEAFF.